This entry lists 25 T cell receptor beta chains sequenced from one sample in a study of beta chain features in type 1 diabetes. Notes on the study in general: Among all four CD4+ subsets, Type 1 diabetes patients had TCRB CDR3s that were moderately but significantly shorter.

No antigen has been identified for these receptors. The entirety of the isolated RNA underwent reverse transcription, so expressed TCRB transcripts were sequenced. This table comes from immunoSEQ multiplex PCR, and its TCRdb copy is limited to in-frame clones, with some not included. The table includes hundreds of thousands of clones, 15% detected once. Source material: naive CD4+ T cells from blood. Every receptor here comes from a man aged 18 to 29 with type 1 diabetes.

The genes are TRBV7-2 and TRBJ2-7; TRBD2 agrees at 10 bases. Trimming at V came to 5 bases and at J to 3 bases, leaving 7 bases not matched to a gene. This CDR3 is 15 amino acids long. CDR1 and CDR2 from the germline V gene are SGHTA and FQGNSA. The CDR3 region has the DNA TGTGCCAGCAGCCCTAGACCTAGCGGGGGCTACGAGCAGTACTTC. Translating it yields CASSPRPSGGYEQYF.

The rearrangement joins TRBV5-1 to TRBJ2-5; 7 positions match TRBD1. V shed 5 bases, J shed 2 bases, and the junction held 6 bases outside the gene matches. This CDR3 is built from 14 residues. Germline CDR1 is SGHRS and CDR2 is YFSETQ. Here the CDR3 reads CASRVTGDQETQYF. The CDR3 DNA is TGCGCCAGCAGGGTCACAGGGGATCAAGAGACCCAGTACTTC.

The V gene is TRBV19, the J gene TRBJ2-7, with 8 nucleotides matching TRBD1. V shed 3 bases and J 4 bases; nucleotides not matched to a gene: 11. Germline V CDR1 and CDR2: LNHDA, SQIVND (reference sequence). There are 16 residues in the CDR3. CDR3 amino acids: CASSMTARQGRYEQYF. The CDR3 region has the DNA TGTGCCAGTAGTATGACCGCCCGACAGGGGAGGTACGAGCAGTACTTC.

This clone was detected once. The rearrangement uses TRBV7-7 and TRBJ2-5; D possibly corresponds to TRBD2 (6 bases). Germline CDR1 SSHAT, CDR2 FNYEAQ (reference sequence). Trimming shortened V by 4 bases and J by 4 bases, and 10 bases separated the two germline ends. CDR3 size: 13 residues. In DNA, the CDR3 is TGTGCCAGCAGCTGGCGGGGAGGAGAGACCCAGTACTTC. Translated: CASSWRGGETQYF.

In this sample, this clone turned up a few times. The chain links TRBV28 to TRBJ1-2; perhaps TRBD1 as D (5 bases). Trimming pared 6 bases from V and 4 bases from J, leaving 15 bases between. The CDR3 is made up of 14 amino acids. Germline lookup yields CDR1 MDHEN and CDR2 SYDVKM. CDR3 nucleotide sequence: TGTGCCAGCAGCCCTAGCGGGGGTGCCTATGGCTACACCTTC. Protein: CASSPSGGAYGYTF.

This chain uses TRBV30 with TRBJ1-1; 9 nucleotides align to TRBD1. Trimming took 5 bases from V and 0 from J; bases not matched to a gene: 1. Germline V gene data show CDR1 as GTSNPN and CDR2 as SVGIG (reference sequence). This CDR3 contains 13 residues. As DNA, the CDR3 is TGTGCCTGGGGGACAGGGTTGAACACTGAAGCTTTCTTT. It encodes CAWGTGLNTEAFF.

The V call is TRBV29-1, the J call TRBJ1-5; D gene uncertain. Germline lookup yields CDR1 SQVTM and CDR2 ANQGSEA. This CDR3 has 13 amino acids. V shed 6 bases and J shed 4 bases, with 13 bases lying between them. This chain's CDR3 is CSVSRDWNQPQHF. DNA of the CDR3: TGCAGCGTCTCGCGGGATTGGAATCAGCCCCAGCATTTT. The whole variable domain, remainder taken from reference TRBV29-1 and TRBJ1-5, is SAVISQKPSRDICQRGTSLTIQCQVDSQVTMMFWYRQQPGQSLTLIATANQGSEATYESGFVIDKFPISRPNLTFSTLTVSNMSPEDSSIYLCSVSRDWNQPQHFGDGTRLSIL.

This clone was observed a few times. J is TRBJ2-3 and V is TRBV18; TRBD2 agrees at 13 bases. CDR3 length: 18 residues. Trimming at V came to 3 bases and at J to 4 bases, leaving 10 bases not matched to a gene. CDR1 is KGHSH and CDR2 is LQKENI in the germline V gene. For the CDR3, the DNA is TGTGCCAGCTCACCCCGGACTAGCGGGGGAGTATCCCCAGATACGCAGTATTTT. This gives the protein CASSPRTSGGVSPDTQYF.

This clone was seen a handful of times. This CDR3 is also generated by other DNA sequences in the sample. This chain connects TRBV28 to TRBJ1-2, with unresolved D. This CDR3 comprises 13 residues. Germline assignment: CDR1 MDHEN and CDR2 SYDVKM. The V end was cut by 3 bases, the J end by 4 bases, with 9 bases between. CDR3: CASSFGQLYGYTF. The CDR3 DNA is TGTGCCAGCAGTTTTGGGCAGCTCTATGGCTACACCTTC.

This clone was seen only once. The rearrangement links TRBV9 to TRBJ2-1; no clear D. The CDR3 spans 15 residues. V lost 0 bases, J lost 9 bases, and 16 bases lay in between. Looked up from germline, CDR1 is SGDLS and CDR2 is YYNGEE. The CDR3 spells CASSVGYPVSREQFF. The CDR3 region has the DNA TGTGCCAGCAGCGTAGGGTATCCAGTCTCTCGTGAGCAGTTCTTC.

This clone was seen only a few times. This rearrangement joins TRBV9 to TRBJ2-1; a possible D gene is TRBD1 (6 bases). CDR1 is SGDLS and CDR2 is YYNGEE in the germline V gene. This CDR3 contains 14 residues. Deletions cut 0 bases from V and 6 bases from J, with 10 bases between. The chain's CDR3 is CASSVGGQVNEQFF. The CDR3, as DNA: TGTGCCAGCAGCGTAGGGGGGCAGGTCAATGAGCAGTTCTTC.

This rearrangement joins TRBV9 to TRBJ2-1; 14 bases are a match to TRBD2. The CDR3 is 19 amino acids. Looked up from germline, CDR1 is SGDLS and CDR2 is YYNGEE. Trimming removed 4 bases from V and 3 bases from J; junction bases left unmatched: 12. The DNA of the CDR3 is TGTGCCAGCAGCAAAACCGGGACTAGCGGGGGTAGTTTCTACAATGAGCAGTTCTTC. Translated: CASSKTGTSGGSFYNEQFF.

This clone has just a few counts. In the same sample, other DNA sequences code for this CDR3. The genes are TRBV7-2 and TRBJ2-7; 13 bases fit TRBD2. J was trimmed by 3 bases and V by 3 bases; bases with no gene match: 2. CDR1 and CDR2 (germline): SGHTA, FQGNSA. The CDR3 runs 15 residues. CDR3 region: CASSLGLAGNYEQYF. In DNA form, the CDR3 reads TGTGCCAGCAGCTTGGGACTAGCGGGGAACTACGAGCAGTACTTC.

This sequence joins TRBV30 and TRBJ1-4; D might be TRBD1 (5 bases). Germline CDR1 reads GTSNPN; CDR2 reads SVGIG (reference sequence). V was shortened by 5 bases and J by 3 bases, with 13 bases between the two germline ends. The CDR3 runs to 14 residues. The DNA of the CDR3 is TGTGCCTGGCGTAAAGGGGTGGCTAATGAAAAACTGTTTTTT. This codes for CAWRKGVANEKLFF. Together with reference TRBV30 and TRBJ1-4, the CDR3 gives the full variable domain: SQTIHQWPATLVQPVGSPLSLECTVEGTSNPNLYWYRQAAGRGLQLLFYSVGIGQISSEVPQNLSASRPQDRQFILSSKKLLLSDSGFYLCAWRKGVANEKLFFGSGTQLSVL.

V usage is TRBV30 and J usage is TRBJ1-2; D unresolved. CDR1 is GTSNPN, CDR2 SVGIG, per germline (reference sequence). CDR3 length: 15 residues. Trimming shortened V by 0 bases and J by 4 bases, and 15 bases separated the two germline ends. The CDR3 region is CAWSVEMQVSYGYTF. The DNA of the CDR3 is TGTGCCTGGAGTGTTGAAATGCAGGTCTCCTATGGCTACACCTTC.

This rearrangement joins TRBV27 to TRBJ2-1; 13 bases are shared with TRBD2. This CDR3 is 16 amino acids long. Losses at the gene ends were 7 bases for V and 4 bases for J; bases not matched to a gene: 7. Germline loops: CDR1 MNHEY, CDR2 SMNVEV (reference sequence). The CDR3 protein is CASTLLAGGSYNEQFF. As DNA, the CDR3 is TGTGCCAGCACCTTACTAGCGGGAGGGTCATACAATGAGCAGTTCTTC.

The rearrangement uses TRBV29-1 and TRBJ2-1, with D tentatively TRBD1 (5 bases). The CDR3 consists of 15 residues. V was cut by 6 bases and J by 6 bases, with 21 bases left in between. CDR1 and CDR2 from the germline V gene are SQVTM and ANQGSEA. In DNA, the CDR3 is TGCAGCGTATCCCCGCGTTTCCAAGGGGTCAATGAGCAGTTCTTC. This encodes CSVSPRFQGVNEQFF.

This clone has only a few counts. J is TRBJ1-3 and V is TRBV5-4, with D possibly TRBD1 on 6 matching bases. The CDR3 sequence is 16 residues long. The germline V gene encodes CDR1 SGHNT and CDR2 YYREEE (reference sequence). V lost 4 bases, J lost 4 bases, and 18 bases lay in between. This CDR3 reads CASSNTGQGNGNTIYF. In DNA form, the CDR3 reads TGTGCCAGCAGCAATACGGGCCAGGGGAACGGAAACACCATATATTTT.

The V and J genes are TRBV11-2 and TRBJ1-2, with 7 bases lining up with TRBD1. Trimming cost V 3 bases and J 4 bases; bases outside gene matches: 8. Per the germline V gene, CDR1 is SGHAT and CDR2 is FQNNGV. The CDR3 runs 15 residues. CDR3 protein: CASSFPRGRAYGYTF. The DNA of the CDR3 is TGTGCCAGCAGCTTTCCTAGGGGGCGTGCCTATGGCTACACCTTC.

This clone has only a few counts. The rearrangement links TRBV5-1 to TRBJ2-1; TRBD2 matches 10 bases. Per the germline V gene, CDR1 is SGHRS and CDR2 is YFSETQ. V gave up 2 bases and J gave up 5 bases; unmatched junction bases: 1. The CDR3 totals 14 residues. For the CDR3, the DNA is TGCGCCAGCAGCTTTCTAGCGGGGGACAATGAGCAGTTCTTC. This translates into CASSFLAGDNEQFF.

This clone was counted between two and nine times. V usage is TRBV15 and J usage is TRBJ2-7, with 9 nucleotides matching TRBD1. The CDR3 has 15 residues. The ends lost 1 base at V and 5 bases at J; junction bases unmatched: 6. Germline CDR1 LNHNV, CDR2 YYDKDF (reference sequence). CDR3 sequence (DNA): TGTGCCACCAGCAGAGCGACAGGGGGGAGTGACGAGCAGTACTTC. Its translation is CATSRATGGSDEQYF.

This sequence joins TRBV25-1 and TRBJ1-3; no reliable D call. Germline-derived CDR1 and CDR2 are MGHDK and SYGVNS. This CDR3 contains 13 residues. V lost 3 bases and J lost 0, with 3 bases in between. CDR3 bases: TGTGCCAGCAGTGACAGCTCTGGAAACACCATATATTTT. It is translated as CASSDSSGNTIYF.

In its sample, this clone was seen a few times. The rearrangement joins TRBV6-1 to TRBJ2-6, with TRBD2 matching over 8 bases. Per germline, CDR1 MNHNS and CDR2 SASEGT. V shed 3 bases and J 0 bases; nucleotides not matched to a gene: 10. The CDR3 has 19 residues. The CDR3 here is CASSDLGRGGLSGANVLTF. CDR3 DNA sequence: TGTGCCAGCAGTGACTTGGGACGGGGGGGGCTCTCTGGGGCCAACGTCCTGACTTTC.

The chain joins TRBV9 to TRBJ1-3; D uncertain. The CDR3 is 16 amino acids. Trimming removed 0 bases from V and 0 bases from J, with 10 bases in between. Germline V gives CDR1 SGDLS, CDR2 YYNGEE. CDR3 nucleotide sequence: TGTGCCAGCAGCGTAGGTTCAGTTCTCTCTGGAAACACCATATATTTT. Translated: CASSVGSVLSGNTIYF.

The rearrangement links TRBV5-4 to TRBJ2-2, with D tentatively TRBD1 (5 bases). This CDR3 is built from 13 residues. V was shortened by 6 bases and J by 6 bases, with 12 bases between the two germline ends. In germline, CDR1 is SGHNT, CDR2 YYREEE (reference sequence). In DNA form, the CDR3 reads TGTGCCAGCAAAAAAAAAGGGGCCGGGGAGCTGTTTTTT. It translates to CASKKKGAGELFF. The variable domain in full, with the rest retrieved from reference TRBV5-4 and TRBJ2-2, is ETGVTQSPTHLIKTRGQQVTLRCSSQSGHNTVSWYQQALGQGPQFIFQYYREEENGRGNFPPRFSGLQFPNYSSELNVNALELDDSALYLCASKKKGAGELFFGEGSRLTVL.